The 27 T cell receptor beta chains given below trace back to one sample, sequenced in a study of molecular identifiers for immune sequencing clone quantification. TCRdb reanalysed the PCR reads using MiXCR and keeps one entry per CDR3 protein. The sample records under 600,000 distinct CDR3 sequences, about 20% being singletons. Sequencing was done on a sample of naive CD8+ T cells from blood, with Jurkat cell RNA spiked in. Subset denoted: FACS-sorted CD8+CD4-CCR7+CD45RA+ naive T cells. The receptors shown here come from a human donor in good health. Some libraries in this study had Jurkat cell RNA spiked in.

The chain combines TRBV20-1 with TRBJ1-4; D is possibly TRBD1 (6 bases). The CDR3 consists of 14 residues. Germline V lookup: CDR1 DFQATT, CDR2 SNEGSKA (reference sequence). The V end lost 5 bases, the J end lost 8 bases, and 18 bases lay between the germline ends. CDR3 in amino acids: CSAYREAGREKLFF. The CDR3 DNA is TGCAGTGCTTACAGGGAGGCGGGTCGGGAAAAACTGTTTTTT.

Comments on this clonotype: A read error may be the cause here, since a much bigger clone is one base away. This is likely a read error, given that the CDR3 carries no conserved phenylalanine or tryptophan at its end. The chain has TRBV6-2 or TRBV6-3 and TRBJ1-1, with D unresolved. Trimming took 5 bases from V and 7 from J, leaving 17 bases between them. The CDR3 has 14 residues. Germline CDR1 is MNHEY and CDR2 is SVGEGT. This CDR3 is CASSPRKLTHEAFL. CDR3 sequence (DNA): TGTGCCAGCAGTCCCAGGAAGCTTACCCATGAAGCTTTCCTT.

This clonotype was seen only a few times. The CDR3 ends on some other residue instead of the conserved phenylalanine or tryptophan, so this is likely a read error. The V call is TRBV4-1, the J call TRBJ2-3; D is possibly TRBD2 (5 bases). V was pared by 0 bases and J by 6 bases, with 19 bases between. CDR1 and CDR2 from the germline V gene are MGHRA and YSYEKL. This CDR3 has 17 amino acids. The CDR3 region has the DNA TGCGCCAGCAGCCAAGATCAAGTAGGCGGGTTGGCCGATACGCAGTATCTT. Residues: CASSQDQVGGLADTQYL.

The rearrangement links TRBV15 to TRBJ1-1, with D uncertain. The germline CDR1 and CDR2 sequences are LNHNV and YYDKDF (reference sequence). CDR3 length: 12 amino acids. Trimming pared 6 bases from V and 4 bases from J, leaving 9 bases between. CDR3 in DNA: TGTGCCACCAGGGCAGTGAGCACTGAAGCTTTCTTT. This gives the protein CATRAVSTEAFF. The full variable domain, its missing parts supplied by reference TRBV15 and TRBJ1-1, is DAMVIQNPRYQVTQFGKPVTLSCSQTLNHNVMYWYQQKSSQAPKLLFHYYDKDFNNEADTPDNFQSRRPNTSFCFLDIRSPGLGDTAMYLCATRAVSTEAFFGQGTRLTVV.

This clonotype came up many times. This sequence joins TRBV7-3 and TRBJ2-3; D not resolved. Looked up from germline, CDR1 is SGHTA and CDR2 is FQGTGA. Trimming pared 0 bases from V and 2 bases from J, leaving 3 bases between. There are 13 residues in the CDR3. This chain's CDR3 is CASSLTITDTQYF. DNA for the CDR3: TGTGCCAGCAGCTTAACGATCACAGATACGCAGTATTTT.

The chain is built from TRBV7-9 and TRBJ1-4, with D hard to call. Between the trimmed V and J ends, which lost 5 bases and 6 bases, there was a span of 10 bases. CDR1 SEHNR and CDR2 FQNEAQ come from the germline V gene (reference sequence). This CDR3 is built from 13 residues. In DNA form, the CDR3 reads TGTGCCAGCAGCACCGTCCGGGATGAAAAACTGTTTTTT. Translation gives CASSTVRDEKLFF.

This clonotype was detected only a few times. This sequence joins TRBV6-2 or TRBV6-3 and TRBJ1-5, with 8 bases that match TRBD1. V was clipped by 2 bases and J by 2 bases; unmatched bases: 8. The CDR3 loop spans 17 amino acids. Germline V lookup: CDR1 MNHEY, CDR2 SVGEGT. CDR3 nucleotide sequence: TGTGCCAGCAGTTACGAACAGGGGGTAATCGGCAATCAGCCCCAGCATTTT. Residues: CASSYEQGVIGNQPQHF.

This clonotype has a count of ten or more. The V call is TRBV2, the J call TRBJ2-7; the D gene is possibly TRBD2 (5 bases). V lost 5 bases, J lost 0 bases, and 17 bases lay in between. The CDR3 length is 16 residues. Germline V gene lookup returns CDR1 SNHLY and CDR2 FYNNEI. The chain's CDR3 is CASSLSTRESSYEQYF. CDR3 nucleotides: TGTGCCAGCAGTTTATCAACCCGGGAAAGCTCCTACGAGCAGTACTTC.

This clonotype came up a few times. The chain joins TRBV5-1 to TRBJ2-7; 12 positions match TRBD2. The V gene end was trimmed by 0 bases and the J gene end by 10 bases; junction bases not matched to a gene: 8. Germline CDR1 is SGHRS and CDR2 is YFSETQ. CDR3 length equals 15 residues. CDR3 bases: TGCGCCAGCAGCTTGGCTAGCGGGAGGGCAACCGAACAGTACTTC. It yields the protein CASSLASGRATEQYF.

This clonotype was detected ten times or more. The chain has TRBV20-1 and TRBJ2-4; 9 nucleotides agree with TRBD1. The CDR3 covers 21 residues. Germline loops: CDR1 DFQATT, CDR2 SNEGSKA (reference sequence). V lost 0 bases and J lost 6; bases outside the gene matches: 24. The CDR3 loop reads CSARDLLGQGFSLPLGNIQYF. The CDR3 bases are TGCAGTGCTAGAGATCTTTTAGGACAGGGGTTTAGTTTGCCCTTGGGAAACATTCAGTACTTC.

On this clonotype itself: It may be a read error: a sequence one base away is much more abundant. For the CDR3, the DNA is TGTGCCGGCAGTCTAGGGCCTCCGGGACTAGCGGGAGATGGCACAGATACGCAGTATTTT. Translation gives CAGSLGPPGLAGDGTDTQYF. The V and J genes are TRBV6-7 and TRBJ2-3; TRBD2 aligns across 14 bases. TRBV6-7 is known as an ORF, though its function is uncertain. The CDR3 has 20 amino acids.

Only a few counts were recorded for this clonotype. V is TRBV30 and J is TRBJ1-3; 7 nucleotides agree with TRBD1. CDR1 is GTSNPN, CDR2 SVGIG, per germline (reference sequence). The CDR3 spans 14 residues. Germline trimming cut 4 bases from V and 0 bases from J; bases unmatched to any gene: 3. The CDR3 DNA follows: TGTGCCTGGATGTACAGGGGCTCTGGAAACACCATATATTTT. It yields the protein CAWMYRGSGNTIYF.

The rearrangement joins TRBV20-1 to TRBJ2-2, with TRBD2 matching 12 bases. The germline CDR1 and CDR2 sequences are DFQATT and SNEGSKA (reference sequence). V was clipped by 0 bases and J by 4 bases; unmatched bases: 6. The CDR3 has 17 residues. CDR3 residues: CSARDTASGGATGELFF. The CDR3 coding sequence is TGCAGTGCTAGAGATACGGCTAGCGGGGGGGCCACCGGGGAGCTGTTTTTT.

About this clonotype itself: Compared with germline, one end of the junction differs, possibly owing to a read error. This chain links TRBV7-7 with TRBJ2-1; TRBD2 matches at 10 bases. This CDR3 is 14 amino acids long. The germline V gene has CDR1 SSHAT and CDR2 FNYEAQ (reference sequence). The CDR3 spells CASSLAGGRNEQFF. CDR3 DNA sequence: TGTGCTAGCAGCTTAGCGGGAGGCAGGAATGAGCAGTTCTTC. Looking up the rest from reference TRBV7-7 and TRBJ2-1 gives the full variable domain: GAGVSQSPRYKVTKRGQDVTLRCDPISSHATLYWYQQALGQGPEFLTYFNYEAQPDKSGLPSDRFSAERPEGSISTLTIQRTEQRDSAMYRCASSLAGGRNEQFFGPGTRLTVL.

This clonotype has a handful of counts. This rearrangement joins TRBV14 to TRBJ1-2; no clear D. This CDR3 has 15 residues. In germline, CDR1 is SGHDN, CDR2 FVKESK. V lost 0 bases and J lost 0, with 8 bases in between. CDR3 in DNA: TGTGCCAGCAGCCAAGATCTGGGCCCTAACTATGGCTACACCTTC. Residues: CASSQDLGPNYGYTF. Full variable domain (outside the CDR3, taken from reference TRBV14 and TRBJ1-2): EAGVTQFPSHSVIEKGQTVTLRCDPISGHDNLYWYRRVMGKEIKFLLHFVKESKQDESGMPNNRFLAERTGGTYSTLKVQPAELEDSGVYFCASSQDLGPNYGYTFGSGTRLTVV.

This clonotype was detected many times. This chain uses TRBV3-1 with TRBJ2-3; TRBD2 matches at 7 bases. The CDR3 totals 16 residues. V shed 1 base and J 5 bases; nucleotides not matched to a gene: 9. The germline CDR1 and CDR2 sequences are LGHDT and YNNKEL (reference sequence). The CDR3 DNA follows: TGTGCCAGCAGCCAAGCCCTAGCGGAGGCGGTAGATACGCAGTATTTT. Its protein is CASSQALAEAVDTQYF.

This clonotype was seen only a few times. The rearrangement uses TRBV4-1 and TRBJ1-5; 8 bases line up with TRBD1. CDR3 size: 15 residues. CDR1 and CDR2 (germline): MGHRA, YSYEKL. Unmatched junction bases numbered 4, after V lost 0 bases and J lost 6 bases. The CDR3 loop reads CASSQEGRGPQPQHF. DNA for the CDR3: TGCGCCAGCAGCCAAGAAGGCAGGGGGCCTCAGCCCCAGCATTTT.

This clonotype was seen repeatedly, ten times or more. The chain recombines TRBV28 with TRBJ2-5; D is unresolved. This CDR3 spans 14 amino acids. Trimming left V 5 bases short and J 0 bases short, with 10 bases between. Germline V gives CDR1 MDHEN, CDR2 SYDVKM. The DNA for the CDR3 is TGTGCCAGCAGTCGATTGGCTTACCAAGAGACCCAGTACTTC. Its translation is CASSRLAYQETQYF.

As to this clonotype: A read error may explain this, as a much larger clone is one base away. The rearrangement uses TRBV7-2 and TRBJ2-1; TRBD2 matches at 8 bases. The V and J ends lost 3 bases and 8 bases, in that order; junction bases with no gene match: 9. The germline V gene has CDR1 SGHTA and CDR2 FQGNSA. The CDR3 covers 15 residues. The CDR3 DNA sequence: TGTGCCAGCAGCTTCGGACCAGCGGGAGCCGATGAGCAGTTCTTC. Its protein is CASSFGPAGADEQFF.

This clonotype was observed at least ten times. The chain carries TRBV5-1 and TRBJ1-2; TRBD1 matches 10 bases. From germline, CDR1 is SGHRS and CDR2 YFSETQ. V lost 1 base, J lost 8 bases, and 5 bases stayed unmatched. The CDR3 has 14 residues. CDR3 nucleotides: TGCGCCAGCAGCTTGACGACAGGGGGCTTAGGCTACACCTTC. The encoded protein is CASSLTTGGLGYTF.

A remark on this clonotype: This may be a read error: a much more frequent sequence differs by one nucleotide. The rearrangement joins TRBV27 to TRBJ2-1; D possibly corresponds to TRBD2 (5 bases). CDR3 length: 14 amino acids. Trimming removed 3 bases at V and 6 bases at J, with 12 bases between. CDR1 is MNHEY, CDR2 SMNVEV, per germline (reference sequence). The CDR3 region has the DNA TGTGCCAGCAGTTTTGGACGGGGAACCAATGAGCAGTTCTTC. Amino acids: CASSFGRGTNEQFF.

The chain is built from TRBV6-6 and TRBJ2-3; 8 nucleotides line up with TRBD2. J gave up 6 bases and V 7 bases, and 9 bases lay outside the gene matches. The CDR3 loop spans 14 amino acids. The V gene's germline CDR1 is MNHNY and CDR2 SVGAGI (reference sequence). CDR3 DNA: TGTGCCAGCAAAGGACTAGCCCTCCTCGATACGCAGTATTTT. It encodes CASKGLALLDTQYF.

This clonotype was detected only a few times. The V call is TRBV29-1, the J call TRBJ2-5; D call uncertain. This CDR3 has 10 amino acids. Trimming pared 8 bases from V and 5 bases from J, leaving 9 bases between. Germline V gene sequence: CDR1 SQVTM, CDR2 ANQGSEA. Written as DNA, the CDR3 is TGCAGCTTTCTGGGGGAGACCCAGTACTTC. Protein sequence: CSFLGETQYF.

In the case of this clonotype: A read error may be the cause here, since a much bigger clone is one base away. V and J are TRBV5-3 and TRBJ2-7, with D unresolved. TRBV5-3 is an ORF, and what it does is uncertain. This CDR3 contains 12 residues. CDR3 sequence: CASSLQLGERYF. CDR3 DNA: TGTGCCAGCAGCCTCCAGCTGGGCGAGCGGTACTTC.

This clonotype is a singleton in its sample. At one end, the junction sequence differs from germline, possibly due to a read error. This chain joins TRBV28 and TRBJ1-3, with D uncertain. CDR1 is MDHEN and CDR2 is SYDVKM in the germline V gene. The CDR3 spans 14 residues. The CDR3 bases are TGTGCCAGCACCGAAGTAATTACTGGAAGCACCATATATTTT. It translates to CASTEVITGSTIYF.

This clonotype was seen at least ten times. The CDR3, as DNA: TGCGCCAGCAGCATGACTGCCGGCGCCTACAATGAGCAGTTCTTC. Translated: CASSMTAGAYNEQFF. V usage is TRBV5-1 and J usage is TRBJ2-1; D gene unclear. V dropped 4 bases and J dropped 2 bases, with 13 bases sitting between them. There are 15 residues in the CDR3. Germline V gene data show CDR1 as SGHRS and CDR2 as YFSETQ. The variable domain in full, completed from reference TRBV5-1 and TRBJ2-1, reads KAGVTQTPRYLIKTRGQQVTLSCSPISGHRSVSWYQQTPGQGLQFLFEYFSETQRNKGNFPGRFSGRQFSNSRSEMNVSTLELGDSALYLCASSMTAGAYNEQFFGPGTRLTVL.

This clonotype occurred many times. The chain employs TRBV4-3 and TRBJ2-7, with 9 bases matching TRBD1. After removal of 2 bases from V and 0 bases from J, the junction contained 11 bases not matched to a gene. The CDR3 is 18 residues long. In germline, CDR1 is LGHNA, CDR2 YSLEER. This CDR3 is CASSQILYGTGLSYEQYF. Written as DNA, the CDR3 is TGCGCCAGCAGCCAAATCCTTTACGGGACAGGGCTCTCCTACGAGCAGTACTTC.